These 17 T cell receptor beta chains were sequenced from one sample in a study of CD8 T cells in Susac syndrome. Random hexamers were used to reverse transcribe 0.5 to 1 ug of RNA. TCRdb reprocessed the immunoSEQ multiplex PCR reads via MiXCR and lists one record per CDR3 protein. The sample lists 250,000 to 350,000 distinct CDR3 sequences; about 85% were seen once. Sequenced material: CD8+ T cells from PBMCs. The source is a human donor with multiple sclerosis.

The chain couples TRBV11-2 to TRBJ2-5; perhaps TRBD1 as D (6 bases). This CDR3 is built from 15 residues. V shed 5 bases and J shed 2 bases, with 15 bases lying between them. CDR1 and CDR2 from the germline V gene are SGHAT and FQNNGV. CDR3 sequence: CASSPRTADQETQYF. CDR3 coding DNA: TGTGCCAGCAGCCCCAGGACAGCCGATCAAGAGACCCAGTACTTC.

CDR3 in amino acids: CASRREDFYEQYF. The CDR3 region has the DNA TGTGCCAGCCGGCGGGAGGATTTCTACGAGCAGTACTTC. The rearrangement uses TRBV2 and TRBJ2-7; TRBD2 matches at 8 bases. Germline V CDR1 and CDR2: SNHLY, FYNNEI. This CDR3 is built from 13 residues. The ends lost 8 bases at V and 3 bases at J; junction bases unmatched: 6.

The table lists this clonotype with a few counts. CDR3 region: CASSSPTGARHGYTF. CDR3 DNA sequence: TGTGCCAGCAGCTCCCCGACGGGCGCGCGGCATGGCTACACCTTC. The chain has TRBV7-9 and TRBJ1-2; no reliable D call. The CDR3 length is 15 residues. V dropped 4 bases and J dropped 6 bases, with 18 bases sitting between them. The germline V gene has CDR1 SEHNR and CDR2 FQNEAQ (reference sequence).

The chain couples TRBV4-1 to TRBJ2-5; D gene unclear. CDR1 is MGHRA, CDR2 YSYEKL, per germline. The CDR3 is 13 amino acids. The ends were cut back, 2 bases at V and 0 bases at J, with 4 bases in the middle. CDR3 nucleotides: TGCGCCAGCAGCCAACACGACCAAGAGACCCAGTACTTC. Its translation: CASSQHDQETQYF.

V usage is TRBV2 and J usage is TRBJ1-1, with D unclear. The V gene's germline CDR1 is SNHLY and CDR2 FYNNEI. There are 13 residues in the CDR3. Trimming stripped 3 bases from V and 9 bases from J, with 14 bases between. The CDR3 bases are TGTGCCAGCAGTGAGCAGCACGGGAGGAAAGCTTTCTTT. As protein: CASSEQHGRKAFF.

The CDR3 nucleotides read TGTGCCAGCACCCCGGCCTTAGCGGGAAACAATGAGCAGTTCTTC. Translation gives CASTPALAGNNEQFF. J is TRBJ2-1 and V is TRBV27; 8 bases map to TRBD2. The V segment lost 7 bases and the J segment 5 bases; nucleotides outside the gene matches: 10. Germline V gene lookup returns CDR1 MNHEY and CDR2 SMNVEV (reference sequence). CDR3 length: 15 amino acids.

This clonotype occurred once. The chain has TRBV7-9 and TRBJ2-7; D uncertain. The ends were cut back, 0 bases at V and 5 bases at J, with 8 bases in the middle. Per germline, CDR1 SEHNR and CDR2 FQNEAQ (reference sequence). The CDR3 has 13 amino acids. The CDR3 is CASSLASLNEQYF. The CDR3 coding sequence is TGTGCCAGCAGCTTAGCGAGTCTTAACGAGCAGTACTTC.

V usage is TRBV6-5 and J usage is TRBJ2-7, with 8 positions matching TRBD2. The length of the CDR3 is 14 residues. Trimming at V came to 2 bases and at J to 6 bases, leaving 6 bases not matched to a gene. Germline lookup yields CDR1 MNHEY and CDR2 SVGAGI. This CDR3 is CASSYTGLDCEQYF. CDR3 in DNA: TGTGCCAGCAGTTACACGGGACTAGACTGCGAGCAGTACTTC.

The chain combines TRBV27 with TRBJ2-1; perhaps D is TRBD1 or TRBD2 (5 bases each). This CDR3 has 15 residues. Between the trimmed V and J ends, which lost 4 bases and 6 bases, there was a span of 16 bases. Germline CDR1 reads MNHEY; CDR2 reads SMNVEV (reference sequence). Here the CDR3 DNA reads TGTGCCAGCAGTTGGGGCCGGGACCCCCTCAATGAGCAGTTCTTC. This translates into CASSWGRDPLNEQFF.

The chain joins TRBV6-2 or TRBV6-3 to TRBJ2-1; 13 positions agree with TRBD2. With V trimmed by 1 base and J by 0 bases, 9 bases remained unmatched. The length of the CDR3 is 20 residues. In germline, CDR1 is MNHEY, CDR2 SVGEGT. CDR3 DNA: TGTGCCAGCAGTTACTGGAGTGGGACTAGCGGGACTGGCTCCTACAATGAGCAGTTCTTC. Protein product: CASSYWSGTSGTGSYNEQFF.

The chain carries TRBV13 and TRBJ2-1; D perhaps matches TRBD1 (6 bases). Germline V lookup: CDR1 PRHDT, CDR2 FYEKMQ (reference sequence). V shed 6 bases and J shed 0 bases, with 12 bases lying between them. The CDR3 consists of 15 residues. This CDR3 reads CASRDRGASYNEQFF. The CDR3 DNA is TGTGCCAGCAGGGACAGAGGGGCCTCCTACAATGAGCAGTTCTTC.

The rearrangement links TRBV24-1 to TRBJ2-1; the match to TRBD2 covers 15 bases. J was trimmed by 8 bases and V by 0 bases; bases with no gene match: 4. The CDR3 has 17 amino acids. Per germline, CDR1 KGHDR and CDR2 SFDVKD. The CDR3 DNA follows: TGTGCCACCAGTGATTTGTCCGGGACTAGCGGGAGGTATGAGCAGTTCTTC. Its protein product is CATSDLSGTSGRYEQFF.

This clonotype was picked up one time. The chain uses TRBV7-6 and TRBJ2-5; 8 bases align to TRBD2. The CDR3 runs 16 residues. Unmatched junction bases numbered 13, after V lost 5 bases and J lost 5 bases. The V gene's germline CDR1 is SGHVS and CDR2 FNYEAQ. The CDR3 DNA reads TGTGCCAGCAGCGTACTAGCGGAGAGGCGGATTGAGACCCAGTACTTC. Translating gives CASSVLAERRIETQYF. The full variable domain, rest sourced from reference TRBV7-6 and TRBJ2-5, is GAGVSQSPRYKVTKRGQDVALRCDPISGHVSLYWYRQALGQGPEFLTYFNYEAQQDKSGLPNDRFSAERPEGSISTLTIQRTEQRDSAMYRCASSVLAERRIETQYFGPGTRLLVL.

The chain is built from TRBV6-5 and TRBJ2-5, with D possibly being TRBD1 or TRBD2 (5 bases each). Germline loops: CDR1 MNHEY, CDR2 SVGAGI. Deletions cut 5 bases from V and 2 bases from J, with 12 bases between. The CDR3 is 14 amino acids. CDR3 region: CASSPRDGQETQYF. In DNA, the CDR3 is TGTGCCAGCAGTCCTCGGGACGGACAAGAGACCCAGTACTTC.

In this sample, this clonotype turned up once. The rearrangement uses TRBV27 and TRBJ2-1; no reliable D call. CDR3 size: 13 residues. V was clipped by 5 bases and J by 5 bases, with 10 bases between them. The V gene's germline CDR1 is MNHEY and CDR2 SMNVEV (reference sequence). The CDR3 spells CASSRQVHNEQFF. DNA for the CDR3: TGTGCCAGCAGTAGGCAGGTCCACAATGAGCAGTTCTTC.

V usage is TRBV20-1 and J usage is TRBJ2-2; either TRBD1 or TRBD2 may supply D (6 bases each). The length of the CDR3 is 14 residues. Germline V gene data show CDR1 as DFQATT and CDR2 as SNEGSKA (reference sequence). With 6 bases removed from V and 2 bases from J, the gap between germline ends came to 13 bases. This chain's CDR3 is CSAEGGTNTGELFF. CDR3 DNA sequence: TGCAGTGCGGAAGGGGGGACTAACACCGGGGAGCTGTTTTTT.

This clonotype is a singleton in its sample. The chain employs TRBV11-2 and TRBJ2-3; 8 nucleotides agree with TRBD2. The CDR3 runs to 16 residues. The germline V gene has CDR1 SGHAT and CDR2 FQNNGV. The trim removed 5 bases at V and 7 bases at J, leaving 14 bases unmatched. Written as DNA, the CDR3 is TGTGCCAGCAGCAACCACGGACTAAGCGGGAGATATACGCAGTATTTT. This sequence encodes CASSNHGLSGRYTQYF.